This TCR beta chain was observed in a study of early T cells in non-severe SARS-CoV-2 infection. Study details: Chains stayed unpaired after sequencing of bulk RNA from unsorted whole blood.

The sample holds a few counts of this clonotype. Its antigen is unidentified. The CDR3 totals 11 residues. The study, taken as a whole, reports: Matching results from VDJdb favored anti-spike CD8 responses, leaving private and CD4 specificities undetected.

Researchers attached unique molecular identifiers to individual cDNA molecules. TCRdb passed the 5' RACE reads through MiXCR, listing each CDR3 protein once. The sample gives tens of thousands of distinct CDR3 sequences, roughly 15% of which show up once; approximately 3.8% is in the top ten. This TCR came from an adult who was a healthcare worker with PCR-confirmed SARS-CoV-2 infection or an uninfected control (not recorded which). Here the sequenced sample was whole blood, taken at baseline. V gene TRBV21-1 combines with J gene TRBJ1-2; the table assigns TRBD1, which was not confirmed against the DNA. TRBV21-1 is shown as a pseudogene. Written as DNA, the CDR3 is TGTGAGCATAAACTGAGGGACGGCTACACCTTC. This sequence encodes CEHKLRDGYTF.